The source of this T cell receptor beta chain is a study of CD8 T cells in Susac syndrome. When the RNA was reverse transcribed, random hexamers were used with an input of about 0.5 to 1 ug. One entry per CDR3 protein, called by TCRdb with MiXCR from the immunoSEQ multiplex PCR reads. This table holds approximately 280,000 distinct CDR3 sequences, roughly 81% found once. J gave up 9 bases and V 2 bases, and 7 bases lay outside the gene matches. The V gene's germline CDR1 is SGHRS and CDR2 YFSETQ. The CDR3 is 14 residues long. The authors negatively isolated CD8+ and CD4+ T cells and FACS-enriched TEMRA cells.

The sample was CD8+ T cells from PBMCs. This clonotype originated in a human donor with multiple sclerosis. The V call is TRBV5-1, the J call TRBJ2-1; 8 bases line up with TRBD2. The DNA for the CDR3 is TGCGCCAGCAGCTTCTTTGCGGGAGGAGGTGAGCAGTTCTTC. It is translated as CASSFFAGGGEQFF.